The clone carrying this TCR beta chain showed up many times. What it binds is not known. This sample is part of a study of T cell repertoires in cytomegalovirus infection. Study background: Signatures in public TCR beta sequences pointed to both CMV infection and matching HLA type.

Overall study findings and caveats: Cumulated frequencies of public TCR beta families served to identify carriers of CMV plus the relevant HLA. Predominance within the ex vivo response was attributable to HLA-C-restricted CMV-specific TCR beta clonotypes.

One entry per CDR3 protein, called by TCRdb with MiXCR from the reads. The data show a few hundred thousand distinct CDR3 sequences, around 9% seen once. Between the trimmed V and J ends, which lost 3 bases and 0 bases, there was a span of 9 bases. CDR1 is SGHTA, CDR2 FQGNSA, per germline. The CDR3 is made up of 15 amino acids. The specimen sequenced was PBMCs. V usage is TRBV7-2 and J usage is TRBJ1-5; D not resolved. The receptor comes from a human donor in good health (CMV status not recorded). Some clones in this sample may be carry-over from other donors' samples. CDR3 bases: TGTGCCAGCAGCTTCTCCAGCTATAGCAATCAGCCCCAGCATTTT. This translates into CASSFSSYSNQPQHF.